What follows is one T cell receptor beta chain and its context. The antigen is undetermined. The germline V gene has CDR1 SEHNR and CDR2 FQNEAQ (reference sequence). Trimming at V came to 6 bases and at J to 5 bases, leaving 9 bases not matched to a gene. The CDR3 is 15 residues long. The data were obtained in a study of T cell responses to AZD1222 COVID-19 vaccine. The study's findings and limits: Dominant at 160-218 and 743-854, vaccine-associated CD4 TCRs also spanned spike. Seropositivity was recorded at baseline in only a handful of AZD1222 recipients. Spike-specific TCR breadth and depth grew following two AZD1222 doses. Sampled repertoires all dated from after the peak T cell response.

Produced via immunoSEQ multiplex PCR; TCRdb's table is partial and in-frame only. The table shows 90,000 to 120,000 clones, with nearly 90% occurring only once. This chain uses TRBV7-9 with TRBJ1-4; 7 bases align to TRBD1. This receptor was taken from an adult who received the AZD1222 COVID-19 vaccine. Here the sequenced sample was peripheral blood, taken 28 days after the second AZD1222 dose. The CDR3 nucleotides read TGTGCCAGCAGTAAACCGACAGGGTCCAATGAAAAACTGTTTTTT. Residues: CASSKPTGSNEKLFF.